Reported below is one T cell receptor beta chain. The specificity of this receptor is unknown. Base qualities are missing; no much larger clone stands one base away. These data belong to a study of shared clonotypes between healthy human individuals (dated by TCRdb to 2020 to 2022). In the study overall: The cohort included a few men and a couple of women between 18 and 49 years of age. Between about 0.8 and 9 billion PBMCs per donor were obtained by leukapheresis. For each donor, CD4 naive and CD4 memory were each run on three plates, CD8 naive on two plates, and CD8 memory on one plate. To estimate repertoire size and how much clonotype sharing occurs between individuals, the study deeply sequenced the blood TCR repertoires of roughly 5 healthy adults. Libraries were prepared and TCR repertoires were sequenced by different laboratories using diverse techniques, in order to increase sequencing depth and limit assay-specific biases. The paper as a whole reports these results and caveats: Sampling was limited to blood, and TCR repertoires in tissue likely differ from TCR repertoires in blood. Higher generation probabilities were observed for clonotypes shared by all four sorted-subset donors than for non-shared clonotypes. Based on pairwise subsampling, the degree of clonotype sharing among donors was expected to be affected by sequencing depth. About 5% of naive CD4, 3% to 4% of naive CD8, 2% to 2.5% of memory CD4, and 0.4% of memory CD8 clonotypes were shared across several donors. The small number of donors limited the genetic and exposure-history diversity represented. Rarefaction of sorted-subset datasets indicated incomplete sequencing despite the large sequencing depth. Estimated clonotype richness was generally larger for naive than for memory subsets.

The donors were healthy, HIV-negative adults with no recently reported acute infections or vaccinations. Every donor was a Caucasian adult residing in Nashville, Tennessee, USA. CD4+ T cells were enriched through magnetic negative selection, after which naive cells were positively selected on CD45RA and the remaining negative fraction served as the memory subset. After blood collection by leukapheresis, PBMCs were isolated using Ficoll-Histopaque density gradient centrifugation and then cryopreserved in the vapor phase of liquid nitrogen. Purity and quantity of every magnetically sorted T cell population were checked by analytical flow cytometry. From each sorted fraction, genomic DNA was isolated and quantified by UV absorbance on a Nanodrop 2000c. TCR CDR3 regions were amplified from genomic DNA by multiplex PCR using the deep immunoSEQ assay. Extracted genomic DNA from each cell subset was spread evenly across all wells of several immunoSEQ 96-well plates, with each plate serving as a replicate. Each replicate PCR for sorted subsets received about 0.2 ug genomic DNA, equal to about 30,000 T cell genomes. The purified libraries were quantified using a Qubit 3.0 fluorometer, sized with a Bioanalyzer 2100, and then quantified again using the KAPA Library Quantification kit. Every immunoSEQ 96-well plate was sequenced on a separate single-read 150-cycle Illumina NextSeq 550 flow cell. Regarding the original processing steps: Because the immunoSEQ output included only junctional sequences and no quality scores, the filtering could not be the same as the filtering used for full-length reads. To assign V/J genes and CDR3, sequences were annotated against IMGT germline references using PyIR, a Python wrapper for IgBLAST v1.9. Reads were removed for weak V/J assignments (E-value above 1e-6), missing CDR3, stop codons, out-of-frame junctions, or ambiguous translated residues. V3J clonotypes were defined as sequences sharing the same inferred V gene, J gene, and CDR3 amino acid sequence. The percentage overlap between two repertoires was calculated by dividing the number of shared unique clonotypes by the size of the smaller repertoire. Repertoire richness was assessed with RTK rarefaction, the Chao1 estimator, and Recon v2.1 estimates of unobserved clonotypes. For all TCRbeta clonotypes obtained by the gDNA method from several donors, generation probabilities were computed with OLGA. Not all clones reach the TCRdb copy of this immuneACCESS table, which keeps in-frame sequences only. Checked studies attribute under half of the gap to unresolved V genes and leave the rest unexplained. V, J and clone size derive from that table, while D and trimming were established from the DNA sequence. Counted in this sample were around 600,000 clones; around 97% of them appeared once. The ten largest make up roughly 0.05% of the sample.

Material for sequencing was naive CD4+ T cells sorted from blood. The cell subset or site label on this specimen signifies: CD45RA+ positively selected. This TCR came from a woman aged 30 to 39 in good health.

The sequenced DNA is TGCAGCGTTGAAGTTGGGGCCCTCAATGAGCAGTTCTTC. It translates to CSVEVGALNEQFF. Recombination linked TRBV29-1 to TRBJ2-1; the D region possibly corresponds to TRBD1 (5 bases align). For CDR1 and CDR2, the germline V gene lists SQVTM and ANQGSEA. Its CDR3 holds 13 amino acids, cysteine through phenylalanine. Only the CDR3 region is kept as DNA, spanning 39 bases read in frame from base 1. The junction shows trimming of 1 base on V and 6 bases on J, plus 10 bases between the germline ends.